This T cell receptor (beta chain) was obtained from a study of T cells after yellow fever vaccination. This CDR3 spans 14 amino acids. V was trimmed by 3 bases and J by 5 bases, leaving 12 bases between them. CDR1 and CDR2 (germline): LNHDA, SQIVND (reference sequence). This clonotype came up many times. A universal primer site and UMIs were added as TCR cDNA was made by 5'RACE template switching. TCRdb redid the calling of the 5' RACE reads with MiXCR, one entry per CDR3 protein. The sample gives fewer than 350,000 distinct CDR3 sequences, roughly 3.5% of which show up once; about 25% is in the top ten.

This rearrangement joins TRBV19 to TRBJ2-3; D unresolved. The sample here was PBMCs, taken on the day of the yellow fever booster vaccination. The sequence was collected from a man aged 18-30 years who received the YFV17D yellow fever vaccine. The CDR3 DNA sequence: TGTGCCAGTAGTATTGGAACAGTGAAAGATACGCAGTATTTT. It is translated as CASSIGTVKDTQYF.